These T cell receptor beta chains were read from a single sample in a study of blood T cell repertoires in COVID-19. Assay: immunoSEQ multiplex PCR; the TCRdb copy retains only in-frame clones and omits some. This table has 65,000 to 85,000 clones, roughly 80% appearing once. Specimen: peripheral blood. These receptors originate from an older woman with acute or convalescent COVID-19. CDR3s include the opening cysteine and the closing phenylalanine or tryptophan. A D gene is named only where the DNA matches it firmly. Clone size is shown for a subset of rows, as once, few, many or a class of expanded clone.

V gene: TRBV19; clone size: -; D gene: -; J gene: TRBJ2-4; CDR3 DNA: TGTGCCAGTAGTATTTTAGGGGTTTGGGGTGATAAAAACATTCAGTACTTC; CDR3 protein: CASSILGVWGDKNIQYF
V gene: TRBV15; clone size: -; D gene: -; J gene: TRBJ2-4; CDR3 DNA: TGTGCCACCAGCAGGCTACGGAGGGGAGACATTCAGTACTTC; CDR3 protein: CATSRLRRGDIQYF
V gene: TRBV18; clone size: -; D gene: -; J gene: TRBJ2-7; CDR3 DNA: TGTGCCAGCTCACCAACGACTATGAGCTCCTACGAGCAGTACTTC; CDR3 protein: CASSPTTMSSYEQYF
V gene: TRBV29-1; clone size: -; D gene: TRBD1; J gene: TRBJ1-2; CDR3 DNA: TGCAGCGACAAACAGGGGGCAGGCTATGGCTACACCTTC; CDR3 protein: CSDKQGAGYGYTF
V gene: TRBV7-2; clone size: -; D gene: TRBD1; J gene: TRBJ1-5; CDR3 DNA: TGTGCCAGCAGCTTTACAGGGGATATCAATCAGCCCCAGCATTTT; CDR3 protein: CASSFTGDINQPQHF
V gene: TRBV7-9; clone size: few; D gene: -; J gene: TRBJ2-6; CDR3 DNA: TGTGCCAGCAGCCCCGATTATAGGACAGCCTCTGGGGCCAACGTCCTGACTTTC; CDR3 protein: CASSPDYRTASGANVLTF
V gene: TRBV18; clone size: -; D gene: -; J gene: TRBJ1-4; CDR3 DNA: TGTGCCAGCTCACCACCATCACAGACTAATGAAAAACTGTTTTTT; CDR3 protein: CASSPPSQTNEKLFF
V gene: TRBV29-1; clone size: -; D gene: TRBD2; J gene: TRBJ2-7; CDR3 DNA: TGCAGCGTTAGCGGGGGGTCGCTTTCCTACGAGCAGTACTTC; CDR3 protein: CSVSGGSLSYEQYF
V gene: TRBV5-1; clone size: -; D gene: -; J gene: TRBJ2-5; CDR3 DNA: TGCGCCAGCAGCTTGGTTGTAGGGGAAGAGACCCAGTACTTC; CDR3 protein: CASSLVVGEETQYF
V gene: TRBV5-4; clone size: -; D gene: -; J gene: TRBJ1-2; CDR3 DNA: TGTGCCAGCAGACGGGACAACGCTAACTATGGCTACACCTTC; CDR3 protein: CASRRDNANYGYTF
V gene: TRBV28; clone size: -; D gene: -; J gene: TRBJ2-3; CDR3 DNA: TGTGCCAGCAGGGCCCCTCAACCAGATACGCAGTATTTT; CDR3 protein: CASRAPQPDTQYF
V gene: TRBV7-9; clone size: -; D gene: TRBD1; J gene: TRBJ2-2; CDR3 DNA: TGTGCCAGCAGCCGACGGGACAGGAACACCGGGGAGCTGTTTTTT; CDR3 protein: CASSRRDRNTGELFF
V gene: TRBV20-1; clone size: -; D gene: TRBD1; J gene: TRBJ2-4; CDR3 DNA: TGCAGTGCTAGTTACGACAGGGGGTCCAAAAACATTCAGTACTTC; CDR3 protein: CSASYDRGSKNIQYF
V gene: TRBV7-2; clone size: -; D gene: -; J gene: TRBJ1-6; CDR3 DNA: TGTGCCAGCAGTCTTAATTCACCCCTCCACTTT; CDR3 protein: CASSLNSPLHF
V gene: TRBV2; clone size: -; D gene: -; J gene: TRBJ1-2; CDR3 DNA: TGTGCCAGCACCCGGGAGGGCGAGGGGGGCTACACCTTC; CDR3 protein: CASTREGEGGYTF
V gene: TRBV5-4; clone size: -; D gene: TRBD1; J gene: TRBJ1-1; CDR3 DNA: TGTGCCAGCAGCTCGGGACAGGGGGGAAGTGAAGCTTTCTTT; CDR3 protein: CASSSGQGGSEAFF
V gene: TRBV2; clone size: many; D gene: TRBD1; J gene: TRBJ2-5; CDR3 DNA: TGTGCCAGCAGTGAAGTCTCCGGGACAGGGGGTTCCCAAGAGACCCAGTACTTC; CDR3 protein: CASSEVSGTGGSQETQYF
V gene: TRBV19; clone size: -; D gene: TRBD1; J gene: TRBJ1-2; CDR3 DNA: TGTGCCAGTAGTATCGGACAGGGAGTGGACTATGGCTACACCTTC; CDR3 protein: CASSIGQGVDYGYTF
V gene: TRBV3-1/TRBV3-2; clone size: -; D gene: TRBD1; J gene: TRBJ2-5; CDR3 DNA: TGTGCCAGCAGCCACCCGGACAGGTGGCCAGCTACCCAGTACTTC; CDR3 protein: CASSHPDRWPATQYF
V gene: TRBV4-3; clone size: -; D gene: TRBD2; J gene: TRBJ2-5; CDR3 DNA: TGCGCCAGCAGCCAAGGACTAGCGGGGGGGGAGACCCAGTACTTC; CDR3 protein: CASSQGLAGGETQYF
V gene: TRBV3-1/TRBV3-2; clone size: -; D gene: TRBD1; J gene: TRBJ1-5; CDR3 DNA: TGTGCCAGCAGCCTACCCGGGACAGGCAATCAGCCCCAGCATTTT; CDR3 protein: CASSLPGTGNQPQHF
V gene: TRBV6-5; clone size: -; D gene: -; J gene: TRBJ1-2; CDR3 DNA: TGTGCCAGCAGGCGGGGCAACTATGGCTACACCTTC; CDR3 protein: CASRRGNYGYTF
V gene: TRBV3-1/TRBV3-2; clone size: -; D gene: TRBD1; J gene: TRBJ2-1; CDR3 DNA: TGTGCCAGCAGCCAAGATTGGGGACAGGGGTCCTACAATGAGCAGTTCTTC; CDR3 protein: CASSQDWGQGSYNEQFF
V gene: TRBV7-2; clone size: -; D gene: -; J gene: TRBJ2-5; CDR3 DNA: TGTGCCAGCAGCTTAGCGGCGGATTTTGAGACCCAGTACTTC; CDR3 protein: CASSLAADFETQYF
V gene: TRBV3-1/TRBV3-2; clone size: few; D gene: -; J gene: TRBJ1-1; CDR3 DNA: TGTGCCAGCAGCAAACTTCGGAGCCTTGAAGCTTTCTTT; CDR3 protein: CASSKLRSLEAFF
V gene: TRBV6-2/TRBV6-3; clone size: -; D gene: -; J gene: TRBJ2-2; CDR3 DNA: TGTGCCAGCAGCGTAGCCATGCCGCGGGGCGCCGGGGAGCTGTTTTTT; CDR3 protein: CASSVAMPRGAGELFF
V gene: TRBV19; clone size: -; D gene: -; J gene: TRBJ1-2; CDR3 DNA: TGTGCCAGTAGTACGGCAGGGTTTAACTATGGCTACACCTTC; CDR3 protein: CASSTAGFNYGYTF
V gene: TRBV7-3; clone size: -; D gene: TRBD1; J gene: TRBJ1-2; CDR3 DNA: TGTGCCAGCAGCTTGACAGGGGGAGGAGGCTATGGCTACACCTTC; CDR3 protein: CASSLTGGGGYGYTF
V gene: TRBV15; clone size: -; D gene: TRBD1; J gene: TRBJ1-2; CDR3 DNA: TGTGCCACCAGCAAGCCGGGACAGGTCTATGGCTACACCTTC; CDR3 protein: CATSKPGQVYGYTF
V gene: TRBV7-7; clone size: -; D gene: -; J gene: TRBJ2-1; CDR3 DNA: TGTGCTAGCAGCTTAACCGGCAATGAGCAGTTCTTC; CDR3 protein: CASSLTGNEQFF
V gene: TRBV7-3; clone size: -; D gene: TRBD1; J gene: TRBJ2-3; CDR3 DNA: TGTGCCAGCAGCCCAGACAGGGGGAAGACAGATACGCAGTATTTT; CDR3 protein: CASSPDRGKTDTQYF
V gene: TRBV4-1; clone size: -; D gene: -; J gene: TRBJ1-2; CDR3 DNA: TGCGCCAGCAGCCAAGATCCCGCGAGCGTGGGTCGAGGCTACACCTTC; CDR3 protein: CASSQDPASVGRGYTF
V gene: TRBV9; clone size: -; D gene: TRBD1; J gene: TRBJ2-3; CDR3 DNA: TGTGCCAGCAGCGCGACAGGGAGCACAGATACGCAGTATTTT; CDR3 protein: CASSATGSTDTQYF
V gene: TRBV19; clone size: -; D gene: -; J gene: TRBJ1-2; CDR3 DNA: TGTGCCAGTAGTACGGGGGGAGTAGGGTATGGCTACACCTTC; CDR3 protein: CASSTGGVGYGYTF
V gene: TRBV24-1; clone size: -; D gene: TRBD2; J gene: TRBJ2-3; CDR3 DNA: TGTGCCACCAGTGATTTGGGGCGGGGGACAGATACGCAGTATTTT; CDR3 protein: CATSDLGRGTDTQYF
V gene: TRBV7-7; clone size: once; D gene: TRBD2; J gene: TRBJ2-2; CDR3 DNA: TGTGCCAGCAGCTTAGCGGATAAAAACCTAGCGGGGGGGAACACCGGGGAGCTGTTTTTT; CDR3 protein: CASSLADKNLAGGNTGELFF
V gene: TRBV3-1/TRBV3-2; clone size: few; D gene: -; J gene: TRBJ1-2; CDR3 DNA: TGTGCCAGCAGCCAAGATCTCAGGGCTAACTATGGCTACACCTTC; CDR3 protein: CASSQDLRANYGYTF
V gene: TRBV11-2; clone size: -; D gene: -; J gene: TRBJ2-5; CDR3 DNA: TGTGCCAGCAGCTTATCAGGCGGGAACCAGTACTTC; CDR3 protein: CASSLSGGNQYF
V gene: TRBV5-4; clone size: -; D gene: -; J gene: TRBJ2-3; CDR3 DNA: TGTGCCAGCAGCCTAAAGACCCCGGGGACAGATACGCAGTATTTT; CDR3 protein: CASSLKTPGTDTQYF
V gene: TRBV2; clone size: once; D gene: TRBD1; J gene: TRBJ1-1; CDR3 DNA: TGTGCCAGCAGTGGGGACAGCGTCACTGAAGCTTTCTTT; CDR3 protein: CASSGDSVTEAFF
V gene: TRBV6-6; clone size: few; D gene: -; J gene: TRBJ2-7; CDR3 DNA: TGTGCCAGCAGTTACGTGGACAGTTCCTCCTACGAGCAGTACTTC; CDR3 protein: CASSYVDSSSYEQYF
V gene: TRBV2; clone size: -; D gene: TRBD1; J gene: TRBJ1-1; CDR3 DNA: TGTGCCAGCAGTTTTACAGGGGAGAAAGCTTTCTTT; CDR3 protein: CASSFTGEKAFF
V gene: TRBV10-3; clone size: -; D gene: TRBD1; J gene: TRBJ1-1; CDR3 DNA: TGTGCCATCGGATCTCCTAATTTCGGACAGGGCACTGAAGCTTTCTTT; CDR3 protein: CAIGSPNFGQGTEAFF
V gene: TRBV2; clone size: few; D gene: -; J gene: TRBJ1-6; CDR3 DNA: TGTGCCAGCAGTGAAAGGAACAGACAGAATTCACCCCTCCACTTT; CDR3 protein: CASSERNRQNSPLHF
V gene: TRBV6-5; clone size: few; D gene: -; J gene: TRBJ2-1; CDR3 DNA: TGTGCCAGCAGCCCACCCCCCCGAGGCTACAATGAGCAGTTCTTC; CDR3 protein: CASSPPPRGYNEQFF